Below are 6 T cell receptor beta chains sequenced from a single sample in a study of blood T cell repertoires in COVID-19. Produced via immunoSEQ multiplex PCR; TCRdb's table is partial and in-frame only. The top ten hold about 0.77% of the sample, which has about 170,000 clones, about nine tenths seen once. The sequenced material came from PBMCs or T cells enriched from blood (not recorded which). These receptors originate from a woman aged 18-29 years who had recovered from COVID-19.

This chain uses TRBV7-6 with TRBJ2-5; TRBD1 agrees at 8 bases. Germline V CDR1 and CDR2: SGHVS, FNYEAQ. J was trimmed by 3 bases and V by 4 bases; bases with no gene match: 7. The CDR3 contains 15 residues. The CDR3 DNA is TGTGCCAGCAGCTCCGAACTGACAGGGGAAGAGACCCAGTACTTC. Encoded protein: CASSSELTGEETQYF.

The chain employs TRBV7-9 and TRBJ2-1; D uncertain. Germline V gene sequence: CDR1 SEHNR, CDR2 FQNEAQ (reference sequence). The CDR3 loop spans 15 amino acids. V was pared by 3 bases and J by 7 bases, with 16 bases between. Here the CDR3 DNA reads TGTGCCAGCAGCTTCCAGGCGATGAACTTTAATGAGCAGTTCTTC. Translated, it gives CASSFQAMNFNEQFF.

The chain carries TRBV27 and TRBJ1-1; the match to TRBD1 covers 10 bases. Germline V gene lookup returns CDR1 MNHEY and CDR2 SMNVEV (reference sequence). The V gene end was trimmed by 3 bases and the J gene end by 0 bases; junction bases not matched to a gene: 7. The CDR3 runs to 17 residues. CDR3 nucleotides: TGTGCCAGCAGTTTTGGGACAGGGGTTAGCGTGAACACTGAAGCTTTCTTT. Its translation is CASSFGTGVSVNTEAFF.

The chain combines TRBV13 with TRBJ2-3; no firm D call. V dropped 2 bases and J dropped 6 bases, with 3 bases sitting between them. CDR3 length equals 11 residues. The germline V gene has CDR1 PRHDT and CDR2 FYEKMQ (reference sequence). The CDR3 DNA reads as TGTGCCAGCAGCTTACTGGATACGCAGTATTTT. Translating gives CASSLLDTQYF.

The chain uses TRBV6-5 and TRBJ2-5, with 11 bases lining up with TRBD2. The trim removed 5 bases at V and 6 bases at J, leaving 5 bases unmatched. The CDR3 is made up of 14 amino acids. Germline CDR1 is MNHEY and CDR2 is SVGAGI. The CDR3 DNA sequence: TGTGCCAGCAGTCGGGGACTAGCGGATAAGACCCAGTACTTC. It codes for CASSRGLADKTQYF.

The chain combines TRBV3-1 (or the pseudogene TRBV3-2) with TRBJ2-7; 7 bases agree with TRBD1. Losses at the gene ends were 4 bases for V and 2 bases for J; bases not matched to a gene: 11. CDR3 length: 16 residues. Germline V lookup: CDR1 LGHDT, CDR2 YNNKEL (reference sequence). The CDR3 DNA reads as TGTGCCAGCAGCCCGGACCTAGGGGGCCGGCCCTACGAGCAGTACTTC. It translates to CASSPDLGGRPYEQYF.